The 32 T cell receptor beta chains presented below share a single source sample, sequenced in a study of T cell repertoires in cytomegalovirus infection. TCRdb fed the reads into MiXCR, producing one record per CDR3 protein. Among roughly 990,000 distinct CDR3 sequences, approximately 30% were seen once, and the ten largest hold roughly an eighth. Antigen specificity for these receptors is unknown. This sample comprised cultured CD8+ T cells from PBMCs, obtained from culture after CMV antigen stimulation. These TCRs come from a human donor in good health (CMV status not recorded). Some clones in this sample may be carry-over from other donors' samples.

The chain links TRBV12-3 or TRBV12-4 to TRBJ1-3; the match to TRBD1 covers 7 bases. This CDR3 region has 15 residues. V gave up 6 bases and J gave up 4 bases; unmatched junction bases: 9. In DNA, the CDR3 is TGTGCCAGCAGGGAGACAGGGTGGGAAGGAAACACCATATATTTT. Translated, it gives CASRETGWEGNTIYF.

The CDR3: CASSEDRGLGTGELFF. CDR3 nucleotide sequence: TGTGCCAGCAGTGAGGACAGGGGGCTCGGCACCGGGGAGCTGTTTTTT. The chain recombines TRBV6-1 with TRBJ2-2; 11 bases fit TRBD1. Germline loops: CDR1 MNHNS, CDR2 SASEGT. Losses at the gene ends were 3 bases for V and 4 bases for J; bases not matched to a gene: 4. This CDR3 spans 16 amino acids.

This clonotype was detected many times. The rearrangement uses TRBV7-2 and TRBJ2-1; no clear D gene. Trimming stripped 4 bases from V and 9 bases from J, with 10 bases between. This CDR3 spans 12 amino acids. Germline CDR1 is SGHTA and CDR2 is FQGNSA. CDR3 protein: CASSSTSGEQFF. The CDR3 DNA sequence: TGTGCCAGCAGCTCTACCTCAGGTGAGCAGTTCTTC.

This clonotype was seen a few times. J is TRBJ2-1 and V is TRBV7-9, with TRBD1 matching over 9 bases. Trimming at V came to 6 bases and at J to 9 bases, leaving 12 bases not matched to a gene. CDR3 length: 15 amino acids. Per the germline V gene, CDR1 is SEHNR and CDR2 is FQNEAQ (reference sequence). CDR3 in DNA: TGTGCCAGCAGGGCTGGGACAGGGTTCGGAGGTGAGCAGTTCTTC. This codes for CASRAGTGFGGEQFF.

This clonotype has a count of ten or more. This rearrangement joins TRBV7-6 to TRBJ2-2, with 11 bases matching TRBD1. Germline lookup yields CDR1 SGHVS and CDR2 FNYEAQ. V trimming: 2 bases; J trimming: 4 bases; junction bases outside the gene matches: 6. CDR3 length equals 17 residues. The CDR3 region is CASSLRGQGVTTGELFF. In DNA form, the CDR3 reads TGTGCCAGCAGCTTAAGGGGACAGGGGGTTACCACCGGGGAGCTGTTTTTT.

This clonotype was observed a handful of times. The DNA for the CDR3 is TGTGCCAGCAGCTTACTCGGCAACTACGAGCAGTACTTC. Its translation is CASSLLGNYEQYF. The chain recombines TRBV11-2 with TRBJ2-7; D gene unclear. Trimming took 2 bases from V and 3 from J, leaving 8 bases between them. This CDR3 has 13 residues. Germline loops: CDR1 SGHAT, CDR2 FQNNGV.

The CDR3 coding sequence is TGTGCCAGCAGGGAAAACAGGGGGCTAGGTGGCTACACCTTC. Amino acid sequence: CASRENRGLGGYTF. J is TRBJ1-2 and V is TRBV25-1; 9 bases map to TRBD1. CDR1 and CDR2 from the germline V gene are MGHDK and SYGVNS. The CDR3 contains 14 residues. The junction had 9 bases not matched to a gene; V was cut back by 6 bases and J by 7 bases.

The CDR3 DNA is TGTGCCAGCAGCCAAAATACACGGAATAGCAATCAGCCCCAGCATTTT. Translating gives CASSQNTRNSNQPQHF. The chain recombines TRBV7-2 with TRBJ1-5; D call uncertain. This CDR3 region has 16 residues. Trimming left V 5 bases short and J 0 bases short, with 14 bases between. Germline CDR1 and CDR2: SGHTA and FQGNSA.

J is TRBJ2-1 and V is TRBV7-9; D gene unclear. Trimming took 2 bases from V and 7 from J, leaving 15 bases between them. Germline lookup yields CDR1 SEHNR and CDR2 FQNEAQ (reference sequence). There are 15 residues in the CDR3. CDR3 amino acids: CASSLSSTLGNEQFF. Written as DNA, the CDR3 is TGTGCCAGCAGCTTAAGTTCGACCTTAGGGAATGAGCAGTTCTTC.

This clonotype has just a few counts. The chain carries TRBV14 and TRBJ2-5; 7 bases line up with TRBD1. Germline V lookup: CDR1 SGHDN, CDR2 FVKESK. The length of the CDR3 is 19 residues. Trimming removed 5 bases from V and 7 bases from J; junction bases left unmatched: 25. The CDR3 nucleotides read TGTGCCAGCAGCTCAGGCCGGGACAGTGAATCCCTGGGTTACGGGACCCAGTACTTC. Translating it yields CASSSGRDSESLGYGTQYF.

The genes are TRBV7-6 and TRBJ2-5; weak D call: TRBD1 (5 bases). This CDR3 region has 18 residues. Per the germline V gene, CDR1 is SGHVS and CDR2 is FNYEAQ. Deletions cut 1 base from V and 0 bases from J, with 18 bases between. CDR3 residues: CASSLEHTRTRYQETQYF. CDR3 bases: TGTGCCAGCAGCTTAGAACATACTCGGACAAGGTACCAAGAGACCCAGTACTTC.

In nucleotides, the CDR3 is TGCGCCAGCAACGGGGGCGCATATGCCGGGGAGCTGTTTTTT. This translates into CASNGGAYAGELFF. The chain employs TRBV4-1 and TRBJ2-2; either TRBD1 or TRBD2 may supply D (6 bases each). The germline gives CDR1 MGHRA, CDR2 YSYEKL. The CDR3 spans 14 residues. V lost 7 bases to trimming and J lost 6 bases, with 15 bases between them.

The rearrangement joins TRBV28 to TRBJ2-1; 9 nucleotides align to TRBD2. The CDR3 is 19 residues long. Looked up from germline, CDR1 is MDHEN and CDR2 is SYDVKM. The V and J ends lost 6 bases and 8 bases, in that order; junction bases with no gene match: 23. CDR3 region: CASRTQFWRGGSFNHEQFF. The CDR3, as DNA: TGTGCCAGCAGGACCCAGTTTTGGCGGGGGGGGTCATTTAACCATGAGCAGTTCTTC.

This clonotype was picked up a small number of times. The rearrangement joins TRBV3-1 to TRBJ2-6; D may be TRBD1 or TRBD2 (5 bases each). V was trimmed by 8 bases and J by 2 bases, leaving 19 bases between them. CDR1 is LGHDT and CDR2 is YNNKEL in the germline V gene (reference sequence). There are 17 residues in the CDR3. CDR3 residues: CASRKETGLTGANVLTF. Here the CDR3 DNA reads TGTGCCAGCCGTAAAGAGACGGGGCTCACTGGGGCCAACGTCCTGACTTTC.

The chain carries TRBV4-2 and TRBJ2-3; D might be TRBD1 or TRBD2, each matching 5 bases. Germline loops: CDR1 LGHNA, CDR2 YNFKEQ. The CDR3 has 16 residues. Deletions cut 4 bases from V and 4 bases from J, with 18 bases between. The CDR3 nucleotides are TGTGCCAGCAGCCCAAAGATGGGGGTGTTCTCAGATACGCAGTATTTT. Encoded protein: CASSPKMGVFSDTQYF.

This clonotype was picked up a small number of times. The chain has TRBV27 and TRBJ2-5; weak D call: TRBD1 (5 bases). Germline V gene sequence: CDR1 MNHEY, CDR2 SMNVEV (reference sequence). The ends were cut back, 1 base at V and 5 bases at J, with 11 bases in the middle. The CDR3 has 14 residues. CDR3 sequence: CASSLYGHIETQYF. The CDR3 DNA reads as TGTGCCAGCAGTTTATACGGACATATTGAGACCCAGTACTTC.

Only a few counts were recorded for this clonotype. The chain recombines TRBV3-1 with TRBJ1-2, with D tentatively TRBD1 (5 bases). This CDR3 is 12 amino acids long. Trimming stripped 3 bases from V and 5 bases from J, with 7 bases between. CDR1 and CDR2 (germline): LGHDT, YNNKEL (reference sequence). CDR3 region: CASSQPGYGYTF. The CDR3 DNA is TGTGCCAGCAGCCAGCCAGGGTATGGCTACACCTTC. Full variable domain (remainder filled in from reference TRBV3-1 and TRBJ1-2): DTAVSQTPKYLVTQMGNDKSIKCEQNLGHDTMYWYKQDSKKFLKIMFSYNNKELIINETVPNRFSPKSPDKAHLNLHINSLELGDSAVYFCASSQPGYGYTFGSGTRLTVV.

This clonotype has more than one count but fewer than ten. CDR3 DNA: TGTGCCAGTACACAGCAAAGCTCCTACAATGAGCAGTTCTTC. This codes for CASTQQSSYNEQFF. The chain has TRBV19 and TRBJ2-1; D unclear. The CDR3 consists of 14 residues. Germline values: CDR1 LNHDA, CDR2 SQIVND (reference sequence). V was cut by 7 bases and J by 0 bases, with 10 bases left in between. Full variable domain (remainder filled in from reference TRBV19 and TRBJ2-1): DGGITQSPKYLFRKEGQNVTLSCEQNLNHDAMYWYRQDPGQGLRLIYYSQIVNDFQKGDIAEGYSVSREKKESFPLTVTSAQKNPTAFYLCASTQQSSYNEQFFGPGTRLTVL.

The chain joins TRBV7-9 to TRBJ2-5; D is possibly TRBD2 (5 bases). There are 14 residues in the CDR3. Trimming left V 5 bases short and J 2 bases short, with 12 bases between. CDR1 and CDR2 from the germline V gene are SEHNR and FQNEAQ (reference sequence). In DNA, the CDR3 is TGTGCCAGCAGCAAACGCGGGCAGCAAGAGACCCAGTACTTC. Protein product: CASSKRGQQETQYF.

The CDR3 region has the DNA TGTGCCAGCAGCCAAAAAGGACAGCCCCAACGCCACGAGCAGTACGTC. Its protein product is CASSQKGQPQRHEQYV. The chain couples TRBV7-8 to TRBJ2-7; the D gene is possibly TRBD1 (6 bases). The germline gives CDR1 SGHVS, CDR2 FQNEAQ. The CDR3 length is 16 residues. Trimming stripped 5 bases from V and 5 bases from J, with 22 bases between.

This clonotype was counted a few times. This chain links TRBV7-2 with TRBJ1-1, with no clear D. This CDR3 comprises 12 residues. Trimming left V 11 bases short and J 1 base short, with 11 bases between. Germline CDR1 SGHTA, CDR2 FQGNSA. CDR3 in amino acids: CAGRRPNTEAFF. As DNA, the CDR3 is TGTGCCGGAAGACGGCCGAACACTGAAGCTTTCTTT.

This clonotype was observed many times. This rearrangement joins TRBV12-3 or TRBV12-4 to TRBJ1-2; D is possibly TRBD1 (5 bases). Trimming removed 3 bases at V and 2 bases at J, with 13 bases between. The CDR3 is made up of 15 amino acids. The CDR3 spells CASSFMAGRNYGYTF. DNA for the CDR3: TGTGCCAGCAGTTTTATGGCAGGGAGGAACTATGGCTACACCTTC.

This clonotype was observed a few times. The CDR3 here is CASSFIKGYDYGYTF. DNA of the CDR3: TGTGCCAGCAGTTTTATTAAGGGCTATGACTATGGCTACACCTTC. V is TRBV12-3 or TRBV12-4 and J is TRBJ1-2, with D unclear. This CDR3 spans 15 amino acids. With 3 bases removed from V and 3 bases from J, the gap between germline ends came to 14 bases.

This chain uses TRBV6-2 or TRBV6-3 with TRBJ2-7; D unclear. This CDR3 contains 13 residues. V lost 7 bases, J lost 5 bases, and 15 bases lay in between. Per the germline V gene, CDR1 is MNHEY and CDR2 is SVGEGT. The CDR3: CASKTSNQDEQYV. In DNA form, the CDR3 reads TGTGCCAGCAAGACGTCGAATCAAGACGAGCAGTACGTC.

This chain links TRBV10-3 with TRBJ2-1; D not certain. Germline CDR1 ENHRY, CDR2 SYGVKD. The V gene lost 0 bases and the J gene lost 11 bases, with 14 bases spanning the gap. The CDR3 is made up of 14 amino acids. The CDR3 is CAISESARYPQQFF. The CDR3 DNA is TGTGCCATCAGTGAGTCGGCGCGATATCCCCAGCAGTTCTTC.

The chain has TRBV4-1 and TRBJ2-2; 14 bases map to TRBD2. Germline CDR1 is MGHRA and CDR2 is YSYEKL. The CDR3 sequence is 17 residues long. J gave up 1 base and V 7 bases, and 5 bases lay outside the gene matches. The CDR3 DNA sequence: TGCGCCAGCAAAGGGACTAGCGGGGGCCAGAACACCGGGGAGCTGTTTTTT. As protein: CASKGTSGGQNTGELFF.

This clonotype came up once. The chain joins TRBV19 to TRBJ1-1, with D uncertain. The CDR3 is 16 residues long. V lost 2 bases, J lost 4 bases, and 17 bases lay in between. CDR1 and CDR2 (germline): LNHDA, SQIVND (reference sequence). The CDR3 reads CASSILSAGVGTEAFF. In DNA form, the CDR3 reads TGTGCCAGTAGTATATTATCGGCAGGCGTGGGCACTGAAGCTTTCTTT. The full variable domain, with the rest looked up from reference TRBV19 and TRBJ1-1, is DGGITQSPKYLFRKEGQNVTLSCEQNLNHDAMYWYRQDPGQGLRLIYYSQIVNDFQKGDIAEGYSVSREKKESFPLTVTSAQKNPTAFYLCASSILSAGVGTEAFFGQGTRLTVV.

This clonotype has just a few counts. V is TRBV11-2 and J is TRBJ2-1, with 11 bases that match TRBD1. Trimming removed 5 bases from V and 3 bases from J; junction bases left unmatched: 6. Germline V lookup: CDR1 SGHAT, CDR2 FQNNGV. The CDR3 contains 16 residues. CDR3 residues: CASSGGQGAFYNEQFF. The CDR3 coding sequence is TGTGCCAGCAGCGGAGGACAGGGGGCCTTCTACAATGAGCAGTTCTTC.

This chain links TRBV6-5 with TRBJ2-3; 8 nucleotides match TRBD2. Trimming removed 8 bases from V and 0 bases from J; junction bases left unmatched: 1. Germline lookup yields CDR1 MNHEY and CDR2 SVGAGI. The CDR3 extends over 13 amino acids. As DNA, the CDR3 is TGTGCCAGCCAGCGGGGGAGCACAGATACGCAGTATTTT. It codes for CASQRGSTDTQYF.

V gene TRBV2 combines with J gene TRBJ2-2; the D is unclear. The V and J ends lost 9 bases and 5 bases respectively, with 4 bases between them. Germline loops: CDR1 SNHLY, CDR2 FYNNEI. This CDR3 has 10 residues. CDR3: CASWTGELFF. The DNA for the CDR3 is TGTGCCAGTTGGACCGGGGAGCTGTTTTTT.

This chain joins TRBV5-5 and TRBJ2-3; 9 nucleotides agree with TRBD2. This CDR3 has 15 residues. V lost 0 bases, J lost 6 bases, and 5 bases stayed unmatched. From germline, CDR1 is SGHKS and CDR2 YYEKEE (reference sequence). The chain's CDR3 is CASSLVRGGRDTQYF. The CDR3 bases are TGTGCCAGCAGCTTGGTGCGGGGGGGCCGGGATACGCAGTATTTT.

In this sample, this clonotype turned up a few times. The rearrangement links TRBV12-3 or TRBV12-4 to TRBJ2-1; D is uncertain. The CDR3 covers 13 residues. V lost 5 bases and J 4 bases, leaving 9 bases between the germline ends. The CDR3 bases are TGTGCCAGCAGTCCCTATGATTACAATGAGCAGTTCTTC. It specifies CASSPYDYNEQFF.